These 25 T cell receptor beta chains share one sample of origin, sequenced in a study of T cell responses to AZD1222 COVID-19 vaccine. TCRdb keeps only in-frame clones here, not all; method: immunoSEQ multiplex PCR. This table has around 200,000 clones, 90% to 95% appearing once. Here the sequenced sample was peripheral blood, taken 28 days after the second dose of the MenACWY control vaccine. The receptors were sampled from an adult who received the MenACWY meningococcal vaccine as a control.

A few counts support this clone. The chain uses TRBV9 and TRBJ1-1, with D unresolved. The CDR3 contains 15 residues. Trimming removed 0 bases at V and 3 bases at J, with 12 bases between. Looked up from germline, CDR1 is SGDLS and CDR2 is YYNGEE. CDR3 protein: CASSVGPLRDTEAFF. The CDR3 DNA sequence: TGTGCCAGCAGCGTAGGACCGCTTAGGGACACTGAAGCTTTCTTT.

The chain employs TRBV11-3 and TRBJ1-1; 7 nucleotides agree with TRBD1. Germline CDR1 and CDR2: SGHNT and YENEEA. The CDR3 is 15 residues long. V gave up 1 base and J gave up 1 base; unmatched junction bases: 3. CDR3 loop: CASSLGQGTNTEAFF. CDR3 bases: TGTGCCAGCAGCTTAGGACAGGGTACGAACACTGAAGCTTTCTTT.

The V gene is TRBV11-2, the J gene TRBJ1-2; maybe TRBD1 (5 bases). V shed 2 bases and J shed 7 bases, with 11 bases lying between them. Germline loops: CDR1 SGHAT, CDR2 FQNNGV. This CDR3 is built from 13 residues. In DNA form, the CDR3 reads TGTGCCAGCAGCTTACCCCTTGGGGGTGGCTACACCTTC. This translates into CASSLPLGGGYTF.

The chain carries TRBV28 and TRBJ1-1, with D perhaps TRBD1 (6 bases). The length of the CDR3 is 15 residues. CDR1 and CDR2 from the germline V gene are MDHEN and SYDVKM. Trimming pared 2 bases from V and 7 bases from J, leaving 17 bases between. The chain's CDR3 is CASSLPTTGQHEAFF. The DNA for the CDR3 is TGTGCCAGCAGTTTACCCACCACGGGACAACATGAAGCTTTCTTT.

The CDR3 spells CASRLDGSPYNEQFF. In DNA, the CDR3 is TGTGCCAGCAGGCTAGACGGGAGTCCCTACAATGAGCAGTTCTTC. This chain connects TRBV27 to TRBJ2-1, with D possibly being TRBD2 (6 bases). This CDR3 has 15 amino acids. Between the trimmed V and J ends, which lost 6 bases and 2 bases, there was a span of 14 bases. The germline gives CDR1 MNHEY, CDR2 SMNVEV (reference sequence).

Of note for this clone: At the DNA level, this CDR3 is encoded by other sequences in the same sample as well. The chain recombines TRBV27 with TRBJ1-2, with no clear D. Between the trimmed V and J ends, which lost 2 bases and 8 bases, there was a span of 9 bases. From germline, CDR1 is MNHEY and CDR2 SMNVEV (reference sequence). The CDR3 extends over 12 amino acids. CDR3 sequence: CASSLKGYGYTF. The CDR3 DNA reads as TGTGCCAGCAGTTTAAAGGGTTACGGCTACACCTTC.

This chain joins TRBV3-1 (or the pseudogene TRBV3-2) and TRBJ1-1; D not resolved. The CDR3 runs to 15 residues. The germline V gene encodes CDR1 LGHDT and CDR2 YNNKEL (reference sequence). With 1 base removed from V and 0 bases from J, the gap between germline ends came to 9 bases. Here the CDR3 DNA reads TGTGCCAGCAGCCAAGTCTTTACCGTGAACACTGAAGCTTTCTTT. Translation: CASSQVFTVNTEAFF.

This clone was observed a handful of times. V usage is TRBV9 and J usage is TRBJ1-5, with a possible D match to TRBD1 (5 bases). CDR1 SGDLS and CDR2 YYNGEE come from the germline V gene. The ends were cut back, 0 bases at V and 4 bases at J, with 11 bases in the middle. There are 15 residues in the CDR3. CDR3 in amino acids: CASSVGQGTNQPQHF. DNA for the CDR3: TGTGCCAGCAGCGTAGGTCAGGGTACGAATCAGCCCCAGCATTTT.

The V call is TRBV30, the J call TRBJ1-2, with D uncertain. This CDR3 has 13 residues. The germline V and J ends were trimmed by 7 bases and 0 bases, with 12 bases remaining between them. Germline-derived CDR1 and CDR2 are GTSNPN and SVGIG (reference sequence). CDR3 sequence: CASHRQTNYGYTF. CDR3 nucleotides: TGTGCCTCCCACCGGCAGACTAACTATGGCTACACCTTC.

The rearrangement uses TRBV27 and TRBJ2-3, with D hard to call. The germline V gene has CDR1 MNHEY and CDR2 SMNVEV (reference sequence). V gave up 6 bases and J gave up 7 bases, with 20 bases separating them. CDR3 length equals 15 residues. CDR3 in amino acids: CASRGKDQHFNTQYF. CDR3 bases: TGTGCCAGCAGAGGGAAAGACCAACATTTCAATACGCAGTATTTT.

The rearrangement links TRBV5-5 to TRBJ1-2; no firm D call. The CDR3 runs 13 residues. Germline CDR1 SGHKS, CDR2 YYEKEE (reference sequence). The germline V and J ends were trimmed by 3 bases and 3 bases, with 9 bases remaining between them. The CDR3 DNA reads as TGTGCCAGCAGCTACCAGGCGCACTATGGCTACACCTTC. Translating gives CASSYQAHYGYTF.

The chain joins TRBV5-1 to TRBJ1-1; the D is unclear. Looked up from germline, CDR1 is SGHRS and CDR2 is YFSETQ. V lost 4 bases to trimming and J lost 2 bases, with 12 bases between them. The CDR3 consists of 14 residues. The CDR3 region has the DNA TGCGCCAGCAGCCAAGACACTACCAACACTGAAGCTTTCTTT. Its translation: CASSQDTTNTEAFF. The whole variable domain, filled in from reference TRBV5-1 and TRBJ1-1, reads KAGVTQTPRYLIKTRGQQVTLSCSPISGHRSVSWYQQTPGQGLQFLFEYFSETQRNKGNFPGRFSGRQFSNSRSEMNVSTLELGDSALYLCASSQDTTNTEAFFGQGTRLTVV.

In nucleotides, the CDR3 is TGTGCCAGCAGCTTGAGGACTAGCACAGATACGCAGTATTTT. This gives the protein CASSLRTSTDTQYF. The chain combines TRBV7-8 with TRBJ2-3; D is perhaps TRBD2 (5 bases). Germline CDR1 is SGHVS and CDR2 is FQNEAQ. The CDR3 sequence is 14 residues long. V dropped 3 bases and J dropped 0 bases, with 7 bases sitting between them.

This chain links TRBV7-9 with TRBJ1-1, with TRBD1 as a possible D gene (5 bases). This CDR3 contains 14 residues. The V end was cut by 3 bases, the J end by 9 bases, with 17 bases between. CDR1 is SEHNR, CDR2 FQNEAQ, per germline (reference sequence). CDR3 protein: CASSLGHQGDKAFF. The CDR3 DNA sequence: TGTGCCAGCAGCTTGGGGCACCAGGGAGATAAAGCTTTCTTT. The full variable domain, its missing parts supplied by reference TRBV7-9 and TRBJ1-1, is DTGVSQNPRHKITKRGQNVTFRCDPISEHNRLYWYRQTLGQGPEFLTYFQNEAQLEKSRLLSDRFSAERPKGSFSTLEIQRTEQGDSAMYLCASSLGHQGDKAFFGQGTRLTVV.

The V call is TRBV19, the J call TRBJ1-5; 8 nucleotides match TRBD1. The V gene end was trimmed by 6 bases and the J gene end by 3 bases; junction bases not matched to a gene: 16. The germline CDR1 and CDR2 sequences are LNHDA and SQIVND (reference sequence). CDR3 size: 18 residues. The CDR3 loop reads CASRTEAGGVRNNQPQHF. CDR3 in DNA: TGTGCCAGTAGAACCGAGGCAGGGGGCGTCAGGAACAATCAGCCCCAGCATTTT.

Comments on this clone: A read error may account for a junction end that differs from germline. The chain has TRBV7-9 and TRBJ1-1; D call uncertain. CDR3 length: 11 residues. Germline V gene data show CDR1 as SEHNR and CDR2 as FQNEAQ (reference sequence). The CDR3 is CASSLSRPYSF. The CDR3 DNA is TGTGCCAGCAGCCTCTCGAGACCTTACTCATTT.

This chain uses TRBV19 with TRBJ2-1; 9 positions agree with TRBD1. This CDR3 is built from 15 residues. CDR1 is LNHDA, CDR2 SQIVND, per germline (reference sequence). With V trimmed by 10 bases and J by 0 bases, 7 bases remained unmatched. The CDR3, as DNA: TGTGCCACGAGTCCGGGACAGGGCTCCTACAATGAGCAGTTCTTC. Translating gives CATSPGQGSYNEQFF. The entire variable domain, with the rest obtained from reference TRBV19 and TRBJ2-1, is as follows: DGGITQSPKYLFRKEGQNVTLSCEQNLNHDAMYWYRQDPGQGLRLIYYSQIVNDFQKGDIAEGYSVSREKKESFPLTVTSAQKNPTAFYLCATSPGQGSYNEQFFGPGTRLTVL.

The chain employs TRBV12-3 or TRBV12-4 and TRBJ1-1; D is unclear. The CDR3 loop spans 13 amino acids. With 2 bases removed from V and 0 bases from J, the gap between germline ends came to 4 bases. CDR3: CASSLSVNTEAFF. CDR3 coding DNA: TGTGCCAGCAGTTTATCAGTGAACACTGAAGCTTTCTTT.

This clone was counted a single time. This sequence joins TRBV12-3 or TRBV12-4 and TRBJ1-2, with D uncertain. The V end lost 2 bases, the J end lost 8 bases, and 12 bases lay between the germline ends. This CDR3 region has 13 residues. The CDR3 DNA reads as TGTGCCAGCAGTTTAACGGGTTCTGGGGGCTACACCTTC. Translated, it gives CASSLTGSGGYTF.

This chain uses TRBV19 with TRBJ1-1; D is unclear. The CDR3 consists of 13 residues. Germline values: CDR1 LNHDA, CDR2 SQIVND (reference sequence). The V and J ends lost 1 base and 5 bases respectively, with 8 bases between them. The CDR3 sequence: CASSIAPATEAFF. The CDR3, as DNA: TGTGCCAGTAGTATAGCACCCGCAACTGAAGCTTTCTTT.

This chain links TRBV5-6 with TRBJ1-2, with a weak D call TRBD1 (5 bases). There are 12 residues in the CDR3. Germline V gene sequence: CDR1 SGHDT, CDR2 YYEEEE. The V end was cut by 0 bases, the J end by 9 bases, with 9 bases between. DNA for the CDR3: TGTGCCAGCAGCTTGGCGGGGCTTCGCTACACCTTC. This translates into CASSLAGLRYTF. Full variable domain (outside the CDR3, taken from reference TRBV5-6 and TRBJ1-2): DAGVTQSPTHLIKTRGQQVTLRCSPKSGHDTVSWYQQALGQGPQFIFQYYEEEERQRGNFPDRFSGHQFPNYSSELNVNALLLGDSALYLCASSLAGLRYTFGSGTRLTVV.

The chain couples TRBV29-1 to TRBJ2-5; TRBD1 aligns across 7 bases. The germline CDR1 and CDR2 sequences are SQVTM and ANQGSEA. The V gene end was trimmed by 4 bases and the J gene end by 5 bases; junction bases not matched to a gene: 10. The CDR3 is 14 residues long. The CDR3 region is CSVGFSGQSETQYF. Written as DNA, the CDR3 is TGCAGCGTTGGGTTTTCGGGACAGTCGGAGACCCAGTACTTC.

The chain links TRBV7-9 to TRBJ1-5; no reliable D call. Germline assignment: CDR1 SEHNR and CDR2 FQNEAQ (reference sequence). The V end lost 5 bases, the J end lost 2 bases, and 10 bases lay between the germline ends. CDR3 length: 14 amino acids. The CDR3 DNA sequence: TGTGCCAGCAGCCGGGCGGGAGGCAATCAGCCCCAGCATTTT. Encoded protein: CASSRAGGNQPQHF.

CDR3 sequence: CASSVKLAGGETQYF. The CDR3 DNA is TGTGCCAGCAGCGTGAAACTAGCGGGGGGAGAGACCCAGTACTTC. This chain joins TRBV5-4 and TRBJ2-5; 12 bases map to TRBD2. This CDR3 region has 15 residues. Germline trimming cut 4 bases from V and 4 bases from J; bases unmatched to any gene: 5. Germline CDR1 and CDR2: SGHNT and YYREEE (reference sequence).

This chain uses TRBV2 with TRBJ1-1, with a tentative D call TRBD1 (6 bases). CDR1 is SNHLY and CDR2 is FYNNEI in the germline V gene. The CDR3 covers 14 residues. Deletions cut 8 bases from V and 7 bases from J, with 20 bases between. This CDR3 is CASSEGGRWGEAFF. In DNA, the CDR3 is TGTGCCAGCTCTGAGGGGGGGCGGTGGGGTGAAGCTTTCTTT.